Sequencing of this TCR beta chain was carried out in a study of T cells after yellow fever vaccination. From the 5' RACE reads, TCRdb called clonotypes with MiXCR, one entry per CDR3 protein. The sample carries some 340,000 distinct CDR3 sequences, roughly a tenth recorded once. A few counts support this clonotype. CDR3 size: 13 residues. The V gene's germline CDR1 is MNHEY and CDR2 SVGAGI. V was pared by 4 bases and J by 6 bases, with 12 bases between. The clonotype was recovered from a man between 18 and 29 years old who received the YFV17D yellow fever vaccine. Sequencing was performed on CD4+ T cells sorted from PBMCs, taken 45 days after the yellow fever booster vaccination. The chain links TRBV6-5 to TRBJ1-1; D remains unclear. CDR3 nucleotide sequence: TGTGCCAGCAGTTCAAGGGTACCCCCTGAAGCTTTCTTT. Protein: CASSSRVPPEAFF.